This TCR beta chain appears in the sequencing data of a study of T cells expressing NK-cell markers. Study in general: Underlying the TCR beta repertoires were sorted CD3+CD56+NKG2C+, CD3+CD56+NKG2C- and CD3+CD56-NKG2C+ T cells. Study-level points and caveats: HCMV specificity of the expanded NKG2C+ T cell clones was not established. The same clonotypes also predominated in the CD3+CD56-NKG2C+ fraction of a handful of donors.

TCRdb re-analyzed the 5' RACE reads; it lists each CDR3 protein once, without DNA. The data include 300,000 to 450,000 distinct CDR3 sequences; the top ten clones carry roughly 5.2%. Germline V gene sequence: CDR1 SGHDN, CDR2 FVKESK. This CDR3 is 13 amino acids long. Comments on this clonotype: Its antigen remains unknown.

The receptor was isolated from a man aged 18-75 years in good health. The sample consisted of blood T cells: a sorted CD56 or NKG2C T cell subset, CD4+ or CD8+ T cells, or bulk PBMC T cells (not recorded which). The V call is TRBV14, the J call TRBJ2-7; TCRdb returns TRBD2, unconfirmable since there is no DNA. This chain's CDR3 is CASSRAGRSEQYF.